The T cell receptor beta chain under discussion was sequenced for a study of control samples from healthy donors and cancer patients. Data came from immunoSEQ multiplex PCR; TCRdb stores just in-frame clones and leaves some out. The sample shows about 55,000 clones, 90% to 97% of them seen only once. This CDR3 contains 14 residues. Germline loops: CDR1 MNHEY, CDR2 SVGAGI. Between the trimmed V and J ends, which lost 6 bases and 7 bases, there was a span of 15 bases. The rearrangement joins TRBV6-5 to TRBJ1-4, with a weak D call TRBD1 (6 bases). This receptor was obtained from a woman younger than 35 in good health. The sample consisted of blood. The CDR3: CASSPLGDTEKLFF. In DNA, the CDR3 is TGTGCCAGCAGCCCCCTCGGGGACACTGAAAAACTGTTTTTT.